This is a list of T cell receptor beta chains from one sample in a study of blood T cell repertoires in COVID-19. Libraries were prepared by immunoSEQ multiplex PCR; TCRdb keeps only in-frame clonotypes and omits some of them. This table holds about 100,000 clones, 80% to 90% found once. The sequenced sample consisted of peripheral blood. The source of these receptors is a human donor in a cohort sampled during active COVID-19. Each CDR3 is given with its conserved first and last residue. The order of the fields is D gene, V gene, J gene, CDR3 length, clone size, CDR3 protein, CDR3 DNA. D genes are given only for firm matches. Expanded clones are given a class, and other clones once, few, many or no size at all.

D gene: NA; V gene: TRBV4-1; J gene: TRBJ1-6; CDR3 length: 15; clone size: NA; CDR3 protein: CASSQEVGLRSPLHF; CDR3 DNA: TGCGCCAGCAGCCAAGAGGTGGGGCTGCGTTCACCCCTCCACTTT
D gene: NA; V gene: TRBV6-5; J gene: TRBJ2-5; CDR3 length: 16; clone size: NA; CDR3 protein: CASSYVGPQVGETQYF; CDR3 DNA: TGTGCCAGCAGTTACGTGGGCCCGCAGGTCGGAGAGACCCAGTACTTC
D gene: NA; V gene: TRBV2; J gene: TRBJ2-7; CDR3 length: 13; clone size: NA; CDR3 protein: CASDPDRQNEQYF; CDR3 DNA: TGTGCCAGCGACCCAGACAGGCAGAACGAGCAGTACTTC
D gene: TRBD1; V gene: TRBV5-1; J gene: TRBJ1-1; CDR3 length: 12; clone size: NA; CDR3 protein: CASSLDRGEAFF; CDR3 DNA: TGCGCCAGCAGCTTGGACAGGGGTGAAGCTTTCTTT
D gene: NA; V gene: TRBV21-1; J gene: TRBJ1-5; CDR3 length: 16; clone size: NA; CDR3 protein: CASSKVDRGHNQPQHF; CDR3 DNA: TGTGCCAGCAGCAAAGTAGACAGGGGGCACAATCAGCCCCAGCATTTT
D gene: TRBD1; V gene: TRBV10-3; J gene: TRBJ1-1; CDR3 length: 14; clone size: NA; CDR3 protein: CAIGTGLRNTEAFF; CDR3 DNA: TGTGCCATCGGGACAGGCCTCCGAAACACTGAAGCTTTCTTT
D gene: NA; V gene: TRBV12-5; J gene: TRBJ1-1; CDR3 length: 14; clone size: NA; CDR3 protein: CASGLEAVNTEAFF; CDR3 DNA: TGTGCTAGTGGTTTGGAAGCGGTAAACACTGAAGCTTTCTTT
D gene: NA; V gene: TRBV7-6; J gene: TRBJ2-7; CDR3 length: 12; clone size: NA; CDR3 protein: CASSLVAAEQYF; CDR3 DNA: TGTGCCAGCAGCTTAGTCGCTGCGGAGCAGTACTTC
D gene: NA; V gene: TRBV30; J gene: TRBJ2-7; CDR3 length: 14; clone size: few; CDR3 protein: CAWSEGLSSYEQYF; CDR3 DNA: TGTGCCTGGAGTGAGGGGTTATCCTCCTACGAGCAGTACTTC
D gene: TRBD2; V gene: TRBV11-2; J gene: TRBJ2-1; CDR3 length: 12; clone size: NA; CDR3 protein: CASSRTRSEQFF; CDR3 DNA: TGTGCCAGCAGTCGGACTAGGAGCGAGCAGTTCTTC
D gene: NA; V gene: TRBV19; J gene: TRBJ2-7; CDR3 length: 15; clone size: NA; CDR3 protein: CASSIGGSGTYEQYF; CDR3 DNA: TGTGCCAGTAGTATAGGTGGCTCGGGGACCTACGAGCAGTACTTC
D gene: TRBD2; V gene: TRBV6-5; J gene: TRBJ2-7; CDR3 length: 13; clone size: NA; CDR3 protein: CASSYGAGGNQYF; CDR3 DNA: TGTGCCAGCAGTTACGGAGCGGGAGGGAATCAGTACTTC
D gene: NA; V gene: TRBV2; J gene: TRBJ1-5; CDR3 length: 12; clone size: NA; CDR3 protein: CASKGVDQPQHF; CDR3 DNA: TGTGCCAGCAAAGGGGTGGATCAGCCCCAGCATTTT
D gene: TRBD2; V gene: TRBV15; J gene: TRBJ2-1; CDR3 length: 18; clone size: NA; CDR3 protein: CATSRRTSGSDSYNEQFF; CDR3 DNA: TGTGCCACCAGCAGGCGGACTAGCGGGAGTGATTCCTACAATGAGCAGTTCTTC
D gene: TRBD2; V gene: TRBV29-1; J gene: TRBJ2-1; CDR3 length: 14; clone size: many; CDR3 protein: CSVDVAGLGNEQFF; CDR3 DNA: TGCAGCGTTGATGTAGCGGGACTAGGCAATGAGCAGTTCTTC
D gene: NA; V gene: TRBV5-1; J gene: TRBJ1-2; CDR3 length: 14; clone size: NA; CDR3 protein: CASSSDTSNYGYTF; CDR3 DNA: TGCGCCAGCAGCTCGGACACATCTAACTATGGCTACACCTTC
D gene: NA; V gene: TRBV27; J gene: TRBJ1-6; CDR3 length: 13; clone size: once; CDR3 protein: CASSSGYNSPLHF; CDR3 DNA: TGTGCCAGCAGTTCGGGGTATAATTCACCCCTCCACTTT
D gene: NA; V gene: TRBV7-9; J gene: TRBJ1-1; CDR3 length: 16; clone size: NA; CDR3 protein: CASSSPFLGVNTEAFF; CDR3 DNA: TGTGCCAGCAGCTCTCCCTTTCTGGGAGTGAACACTGAAGCTTTCTTT
D gene: NA; V gene: TRBV4-2; J gene: TRBJ1-3; CDR3 length: 13; clone size: NA; CDR3 protein: CASRQGAGNTIYF; CDR3 DNA: TGTGCCAGCAGACAGGGTGCTGGAAACACCATATATTTT
D gene: NA; V gene: TRBV7-9; J gene: TRBJ2-7; CDR3 length: 15; clone size: NA; CDR3 protein: CASSPTRDSSYEQYF; CDR3 DNA: TGTGCCAGCAGCCCGACTCGCGATAGCTCCTACGAGCAGTACTTC
D gene: TRBD1; V gene: TRBV27; J gene: TRBJ1-4; CDR3 length: 15; clone size: NA; CDR3 protein: CASSSRTGGGEKLFF; CDR3 DNA: TGTGCCAGCAGTTCCAGGACAGGGGGAGGCGAAAAACTGTTTTTT
D gene: TRBD1; V gene: TRBV28; J gene: TRBJ1-3; CDR3 length: 13; clone size: NA; CDR3 protein: CASSQGGGNTIYF; CDR3 DNA: TGTGCCAGCAGTCAGGGGGGTGGAAACACCATATATTTT
D gene: NA; V gene: TRBV28; J gene: TRBJ1-6; CDR3 length: 16; clone size: NA; CDR3 protein: CASSPPRGRFISPLYF; CDR3 DNA: TGTGCCAGCAGTCCGCCACGTGGGCGTTTCATTTCACCCCTCTACTTT
D gene: TRBD2; V gene: TRBV9; J gene: TRBJ2-1; CDR3 length: 14; clone size: NA; CDR3 protein: CASSGREVSHEQFF; CDR3 DNA: TGTGCCAGCAGCGGGCGGGAGGTTTCCCATGAGCAGTTCTTC
D gene: NA; V gene: TRBV7-2; J gene: TRBJ2-1; CDR3 length: 13; clone size: NA; CDR3 protein: CASSFSLNNEQFF; CDR3 DNA: TGTGCCAGCAGCTTTTCCCTAAACAATGAGCAGTTCTTC
D gene: NA; V gene: TRBV20-1; J gene: TRBJ1-2; CDR3 length: 13; clone size: NA; CDR3 protein: CSASQGRNYGYTF; CDR3 DNA: TGCAGTGCTAGTCAGGGGCGAAACTATGGCTACACCTTC
D gene: NA; V gene: TRBV10-3; J gene: TRBJ1-1; CDR3 length: 16; clone size: NA; CDR3 protein: CAISEGTAGMNTEAFF; CDR3 DNA: TGTGCCATCAGTGAAGGGACGGCGGGAATGAACACTGAAGCTTTCTTT
D gene: TRBD1; V gene: TRBV30; J gene: TRBJ1-1; CDR3 length: 13; clone size: few; CDR3 protein: CAWNDRGNTEAFF; CDR3 DNA: TGTGCCTGGAATGACAGGGGTAACACTGAAGCTTTCTTT
D gene: NA; V gene: TRBV28; J gene: TRBJ2-2; CDR3 length: 13; clone size: NA; CDR3 protein: CASSFRNTGELFF; CDR3 DNA: TGTGCCAGCAGTTTTCGTAACACCGGGGAGCTGTTTTTT
D gene: NA; V gene: TRBV20-1; J gene: TRBJ2-7; CDR3 length: 11; clone size: NA; CDR3 protein: CSANRDKEQYF; CDR3 DNA: TGCAGTGCTAACCGGGACAAAGAGCAGTACTTC
D gene: TRBD1; V gene: TRBV18; J gene: TRBJ2-7; CDR3 length: 16; clone size: NA; CDR3 protein: CASSNLQGARSYEQYF; CDR3 DNA: TGTGCCAGCTCAAATCTACAGGGGGCTCGCTCCTACGAGCAGTACTTC
D gene: NA; V gene: TRBV7-9; J gene: TRBJ2-3; CDR3 length: 12; clone size: NA; CDR3 protein: CASSYGSDTQYF; CDR3 DNA: TGTGCCAGCAGCTACGGTTCGGATACGCAGTATTTT
D gene: TRBD2; V gene: TRBV28; J gene: TRBJ2-1; CDR3 length: 15; clone size: NA; CDR3 protein: CASSFTSGSYNEQFF; CDR3 DNA: TGTGCCAGCAGTTTTACTAGCGGCTCCTACAATGAGCAGTTCTTC
D gene: TRBD1; V gene: TRBV28; J gene: TRBJ2-7; CDR3 length: 13; clone size: NA; CDR3 protein: CASTRQGPYEQYF; CDR3 DNA: TGTGCCAGCACCAGACAGGGTCCCTACGAGCAGTACTTC
D gene: TRBD2; V gene: TRBV5-1; J gene: TRBJ2-7; CDR3 length: 15; clone size: NA; CDR3 protein: CASSPRGGGYYEQYF; CDR3 DNA: TGCGCCAGCTCTCCTCGAGGCGGGGGATACTACGAGCAGTACTTC
D gene: NA; V gene: TRBV6-5; J gene: TRBJ1-2; CDR3 length: 14; clone size: NA; CDR3 protein: CASSPELGGYGYTF; CDR3 DNA: TGTGCCAGCAGTCCCGAGTTGGGCGGGTATGGCTACACCTTC
D gene: TRBD1; V gene: TRBV29-1; J gene: TRBJ1-3; CDR3 length: 12; clone size: once; CDR3 protein: CSVRQGVNTIYF; CDR3 DNA: TGCAGCGTTAGGCAGGGGGTAAACACCATATATTTT
D gene: NA; V gene: TRBV28; J gene: TRBJ1-2; CDR3 length: 14; clone size: NA; CDR3 protein: CASSSLDSFYGYTF; CDR3 DNA: TGTGCCAGCAGTTCCCTGGACAGTTTCTATGGCTACACCTTC
D gene: NA; V gene: TRBV5-1; J gene: TRBJ2-7; CDR3 length: 16; clone size: NA; CDR3 protein: CASSLRPSKGVGEQYF; CDR3 DNA: TGCGCCAGCAGCTTACGACCGTCGAAGGGAGTTGGCGAGCAGTACTTC
D gene: TRBD2; V gene: TRBV7-2; J gene: TRBJ2-7; CDR3 length: 15; clone size: NA; CDR3 protein: CASSASGTSGYEQYF; CDR3 DNA: TGTGCCAGCAGTGCTTCGGGGACTAGCGGCTACGAGCAGTACTTC
D gene: TRBD2; V gene: TRBV28; J gene: TRBJ2-1; CDR3 length: 15; clone size: NA; CDR3 protein: CASSPPTAGGNEQFF; CDR3 DNA: TGTGCCAGCAGTCCCCCGACAGCGGGAGGAAATGAGCAGTTCTTC
D gene: NA; V gene: TRBV7-2; J gene: TRBJ1-5; CDR3 length: 15; clone size: once; CDR3 protein: CASSLVLNSNQPQHF; CDR3 DNA: TGTGCCAGCAGCTTAGTGCTAAATAGCAATCAGCCCCAGCATTTT
D gene: TRBD1; V gene: TRBV29-1; J gene: TRBJ2-5; CDR3 length: 12; clone size: NA; CDR3 protein: CSARQGIETQYF; CDR3 DNA: TGCAGCGCTCGACAGGGGATAGAGACCCAGTACTTC
D gene: NA; V gene: TRBV7-2; J gene: TRBJ1-5; CDR3 length: 15; clone size: NA; CDR3 protein: CASSLGQKGNQPQHF; CDR3 DNA: TGTGCCAGCAGCTTAGGTCAAAAGGGGAATCAGCCCCAGCATTTT
D gene: TRBD2; V gene: TRBV3-1/TRBV3-2; J gene: TRBJ2-7; CDR3 length: 15; clone size: NA; CDR3 protein: CASSPTSGGYYEQYF; CDR3 DNA: TGTGCCAGCAGCCCTACTAGCGGGGGATACTACGAGCAGTACTTC
D gene: NA; V gene: TRBV27; J gene: TRBJ1-6; CDR3 length: 16; clone size: NA; CDR3 protein: CASSRRQVPSNSPLHF; CDR3 DNA: TGTGCCAGCAGCAGACGACAGGTACCATCAAATTCACCCCTCCACTTT
D gene: TRBD1; V gene: TRBV9; J gene: TRBJ2-3; CDR3 length: 13; clone size: NA; CDR3 protein: CASSSQGADTQYF; CDR3 DNA: TGTGCCAGCAGCTCACAGGGGGCAGATACGCAGTATTTT